This T cell receptor (beta chain) was documented in a study of blood T cell repertoires in COVID-19. Study summary: PBMCs, B-cell-depleted T cells, or T cells provided the cDNA or gDNA that made up the material.

The CDR3 extends over 15 amino acids. Germline assignment: CDR1 MNHNS and CDR2 SASEGT. J gave up 0 bases and V 3 bases, and 2 bases lay outside the gene matches. Assay: immunoSEQ multiplex PCR; the TCRdb copy retains only in-frame clones and omits some. This sample yields approximately 200,000 clones, of which roughly 86% are seen a single time; roughly 2.9% belongs to the top ten. The gene calls are TRBV6-1 and TRBJ2-3; 8 nucleotides match TRBD2. The receptor was isolated from a woman in her 30s with active or convalescent COVID-19. Material for sequencing was peripheral blood. CDR3 protein: CASSERGASTDTQYF. The CDR3 bases are TGTGCCAGCAGTGAGCGGGGGGCCAGCACAGATACGCAGTATTTT.